The source of this T cell receptor (beta chain) is a study of TIL therapy for anti-PD-1-resistant metastatic lung cancer. Study at large: Median tumor PD-L1 proportion score was about 6%.

Germline CDR1 SGHKS, CDR2 YYEKEE (reference sequence). CDR3 size: 17 residues. Trimming cost V 0 bases and J 0 bases; bases outside gene matches: 6. Study-level points and caveats: Compared with baseline intratumoral T cells, expanded TIL cultures were more clonal and less diverse (about 5.8% vs 31%). Patients were highly selected, enriched for treatment-naive, never-smoker and oncogene-addicted cases.

The libraries were made with immunoSEQ v3. Using immunoSEQ multiplex PCR, the repertoire was profiled, and TCRdb retains in-frame clones only, with some absent. The table has 7,600 or so clones, under 65% seen once; the top ten hold more than 7%. The time point: pre-treatment sample, taken before nivolumab and TIL therapy. The tumor samples were excised metastases, mostly pleural nodules or supraclavicular lymph nodes. Adults with stage 4 NSCLC were enrolled in a phase I trial. A single count supports this clone. Its target is not known. The starting material was tumor tissue, obtained at baseline. This rearrangement joins TRBV5-5 to TRBJ2-3; TRBD1 aligns across 8 bases. The receptor comes from a person between 25 and 79 years old with non-small cell lung cancer. Here the CDR3 reads CASSLARTGTSTDTQYF. DNA for the CDR3: TGTGCCAGCAGCTTGGCCCGGACAGGGACTAGCACAGATACGCAGTATTTT.